The 3 T cell receptor beta chains in this list originate from one sample, sequenced in a study of tumor-infiltrating lymphocytes in primary liver carcinoma. From approximately 530 ng of total RNA, TCR beta-specific cDNA was reverse-transcribed using a constant-region primer. ARM-PCR, slightly modified, supplied the TCR beta libraries through three nested multiplex PCR rounds. Researchers ran the first two PCR rounds for 10 cycles each with TRBV1-TRBV30 forward primers and a C-beta reverse primer. TCRdb re-analysed the multiplex PCR reads in MiXCR, keeping a single row per CDR3 protein. The data contain approximately 110,000 distinct CDR3 sequences, around 60% of them singletons. Between roughly 20 and 32 mg of unsorted bulk tissue served as the source from which RNA and DNA were co-extracted. The material sequenced was liver tumor tissue from sampling region 3. Subset given: tumor region T3, left-lateral pole. The source of these receptors is a woman aged 60-70 years with primary liver carcinoma and hepatitis B virus infection.

About this clonotype itself: A much larger clone differs by one base, so this may be a read error. The chain employs TRBV10-2 and TRBJ1-1, with D possibly matching TRBD1 (5 bases). This CDR3 contains 13 residues. Germline CDR1 reads WSHSY; CDR2 reads SAAADI. V gave up 4 bases and J gave up 9 bases, with 15 bases separating them. Here the CDR3 DNA reads TGCGCCAGCAGTGGCCTCGCCGGGACTCAAGCTTTCTTT. Amino acids: CASSGLAGTQAFF.

About this clonotype: Sequence at one end of the junction differs from germline and may be a read error. The rearrangement uses TRBV11-2 and TRBJ1-6; 7 positions match TRBD1. Germline lookup yields CDR1 SGHAT and CDR2 FQNNGV. CDR3 length equals 15 residues. Here the CDR3 DNA reads TGTGCCAGCAGCTACAGGGACAGAGAATGGTCACCCCTCCTCTTT. Amino acid sequence: CASSYRDREWSPLLF.

With respect to this clonotype: A read error may produce the germline difference seen at one junction end. The chain links TRBV6-5 to TRBJ2-6, with unresolved D. The CDR3 extends over 15 amino acids. Per the germline V gene, CDR1 is MNHEY and CDR2 is SVGAGI. This CDR3 is CASRVGGSWANVLTF. For the CDR3, the DNA is TGTGCCAGCAGGGTGGGTGGCTCTTGGGCCAACGTCCTGACTTTC.